The 31 T cell receptor beta chains reported below all come from one sample, sequenced in a study of beta chain features in type 1 diabetes. The study reverse transcribed the entire isolated RNA, so it sequenced expressed TCRB transcripts. Using immunoSEQ multiplex PCR, the repertoire was profiled, and TCRdb retains in-frame clones only, with some absent. The table shows about 240,000 clones, with around 26% occurring only once. Material: central memory CD4+ T cells from blood. These receptors were taken from a man aged 30 to 45 in good health.

In its sample, this clone was seen a few times. Here the CDR3 DNA reads TGCAGCGTCCCTCGGCCCGCAGGATCAGAAGCTTTCTTT. Translated, it gives CSVPRPAGSEAFF. The chain has TRBV29-1 and TRBJ1-1, with unresolved D. The CDR3 sequence is 13 residues long. The V gene's germline CDR1 is SQVTM and CDR2 ANQGSEA. V dropped 6 bases and J dropped 8 bases, with 19 bases sitting between them.

V and J are TRBV28 and TRBJ2-1; the match to TRBD1 covers 8 bases. Germline CDR1 reads MDHEN; CDR2 reads SYDVKM. V dropped 8 bases and J dropped 0; count of bases not matched to a gene: 3. This CDR3 is 14 amino acids long. The CDR3 DNA reads as TGTGCCAGCCTTACAGGGGGCTCCTACAATGAGCAGTTCTTC. Protein product: CASLTGGSYNEQFF.

The chain combines TRBV15 with TRBJ2-1, with a weak D call TRBD2 (5 bases). The V end lost 1 base, the J end lost 5 bases, and 9 bases lay between the germline ends. The CDR3 spans 14 residues. Germline-derived CDR1 and CDR2 are LNHNV and YYDKDF (reference sequence). The CDR3 DNA is TGTGCCACCAGCAGAGTGCAGAGGGACAATGAGCAGTTCTTC. Amino acids: CATSRVQRDNEQFF.

This clone was counted a few times. The chain recombines TRBV7-6 with TRBJ2-1; D possibly corresponds to TRBD2 (6 bases). The V end was cut by 1 base, the J end by 9 bases, with 10 bases between. There are 13 residues in the CDR3. From germline, CDR1 is SGHVS and CDR2 FNYEAQ. The CDR3 nucleotides are TGTGCCAGCAGCTTAGGCGGGAACGGTGAGCAGTTCTTC. Amino acids: CASSLGGNGEQFF.

This clone appeared many times. V usage is TRBV4-1 and J usage is TRBJ2-1; D is perhaps TRBD1 (5 bases). V was trimmed by 1 base and J by 7 bases, leaving 14 bases between them. Germline V gives CDR1 MGHRA, CDR2 YSYEKL. There are 15 residues in the CDR3. The CDR3 protein is CASSQATTVGNEQFF. CDR3 nucleotide sequence: TGCGCCAGCAGCCAAGCCACGACAGTGGGGAATGAGCAGTTCTTC.

The chain recombines TRBV7-9 with TRBJ2-3; TRBD1 or TRBD2 may be the D gene (5 bases each). The CDR3 contains 15 residues. The V end lost 5 bases, the J end lost 1 base, and 13 bases lay between the germline ends. Germline V gene sequence: CDR1 SEHNR, CDR2 FQNEAQ (reference sequence). CDR3 amino acids: CASSRDRGGTDTQYF. The DNA of the CDR3 is TGTGCCAGCAGCCGCGACAGAGGGGGCACAGATACGCAGTATTTT.

This clone was seen more than once but under ten times. V is TRBV5-1 and J is TRBJ2-3; TRBD1 matches at 10 bases. Germline CDR1 SGHRS, CDR2 YFSETQ. Trimming took 3 bases from V and 3 from J; bases not matched to a gene: 10. CDR3 length: 17 amino acids. Here the CDR3 reads CASSSYSGQGRTDTQYF. The CDR3 DNA is TGCGCCAGCAGCTCCTACTCGGGACAGGGGAGGACAGATACGCAGTATTTT. The full variable domain, in which reference TRBV5-1 and TRBJ2-3 provide the parts outside the CDR3, is KAGVTQTPRYLIKTRGQQVTLSCSPISGHRSVSWYQQTPGQGLQFLFEYFSETQRNKGNFPGRFSGRQFSNSRSEMNVSTLELGDSALYLCASSSYSGQGRTDTQYFGPGTRLTVL.

This clone has a handful of counts. V usage is TRBV6-1 and J usage is TRBJ1-2; D is unresolved. V gave up 0 bases and J gave up 5 bases, with 7 bases separating them. This CDR3 region has 13 residues. Per the germline V gene, CDR1 is MNHNS and CDR2 is SASEGT. The CDR3 nucleotides read TGTGCCAGCAGTGAAGCGGAAGGGTATGGCTACACCTTC. This encodes CASSEAEGYGYTF.

This clone was picked up a small number of times. The chain employs TRBV27 and TRBJ2-6; the match to TRBD1 covers 10 bases. The germline gives CDR1 MNHEY, CDR2 SMNVEV (reference sequence). After removal of 5 bases from V and 1 base from J, the junction contained 11 bases not matched to a gene. This CDR3 spans 19 amino acids. CDR3 coding DNA: TGTGCCAGCAGTACCATCCCGGGACAGGGGTTGTCTGGGGCCAACGTCCTGACTTTC. Translation: CASSTIPGQGLSGANVLTF.

This clone was seen repeatedly, ten times or more. The genes are TRBV2 and TRBJ1-2, with unresolved D. Germline assignment: CDR1 SNHLY and CDR2 FYNNEI. The CDR3 covers 14 residues. Trimming took off 4 bases at V and 3 bases at J, with 12 bases between the two ends. CDR3 coding DNA: TGTGCCAGCAGTGGAACGGGTTTGCACTATGGCTACACCTTC. Protein product: CASSGTGLHYGYTF.

V gene TRBV7-2 combines with J gene TRBJ2-2; no clear D. Between the trimmed V and J ends, which lost 2 bases and 6 bases, there was a span of 10 bases. CDR1 and CDR2 from the germline V gene are SGHTA and FQGNSA. The CDR3 runs to 14 residues. CDR3 DNA: TGTGCCAGCAGCTTAAGATGGGATCCCGGGGAGCTGTTTTTT. Amino acid sequence: CASSLRWDPGELFF.

V is TRBV10-3 and J is TRBJ2-7, with D possibly TRBD1 on 6 matching bases. CDR3 size: 15 residues. Germline CDR1 is ENHRY and CDR2 is SYGVKD. The V end was cut by 2 bases, the J end by 2 bases, with 13 bases between. The CDR3 DNA reads TGTGCCATCAGTGAGACCTCGACAGGACCCTACGAGCAGTACTTC. This sequence encodes CAISETSTGPYEQYF.

The chain is built from TRBV29-1 and TRBJ1-1; D gene unclear. CDR1 and CDR2 (germline): SQVTM, ANQGSEA. V was pared by 4 bases and J by 0 bases, with 9 bases between. This CDR3 is built from 13 residues. The CDR3 sequence is CSVVVHLNTEAFF. CDR3 bases: TGCAGCGTTGTTGTACATTTGAACACTGAAGCTTTCTTT.

J is TRBJ2-5 and V is TRBV27, with TRBD1 matching over 8 bases. The CDR3 is 13 amino acids. Germline V CDR1 and CDR2: MNHEY, SMNVEV (reference sequence). V was pared by 5 bases and J by 5 bases, with 4 bases of the junction left unmatched. CDR3 loop: CASSRRDRETQYF. DNA for the CDR3: TGTGCCAGCAGTAGAAGGGACAGGGAGACCCAGTACTTC.

This sequence joins TRBV5-1 and TRBJ2-7, with 8 bases aligning to TRBD2. Germline CDR1 is SGHRS and CDR2 is YFSETQ. This CDR3 comprises 14 residues. The trim removed 3 bases at V and 7 bases at J, leaving 9 bases unmatched. The CDR3 bases are TGCGCCAGCAGCTCCGGAGCGGGAGCAGGAGAGCAGTACTTC. Amino acid sequence: CASSSGAGAGEQYF.

The rearrangement joins TRBV2 to TRBJ1-1; perhaps TRBD1 as D (5 bases). The V gene lost 6 bases and the J gene lost 4 bases, with 12 bases spanning the gap. This CDR3 region has 13 residues. The germline V gene has CDR1 SNHLY and CDR2 FYNNEI. CDR3 loop: CASRPQGLTEAFF. The CDR3 nucleotides read TGTGCCAGCAGGCCGCAGGGTCTCACTGAAGCTTTCTTT.

This clone was recorded a few times. The genes are TRBV27 and TRBJ2-3; D is undetermined. CDR1 is MNHEY, CDR2 SMNVEV, per germline (reference sequence). The CDR3 totals 14 residues. V dropped 6 bases and J dropped 0 bases, with 10 bases sitting between them. The CDR3 nucleotides are TGTGCCAGCAGGCCTATGCCTAGCACAGATACGCAGTATTTT. The encoded protein is CASRPMPSTDTQYF.

This clone was seen a handful of times. The chain couples TRBV30 to TRBJ1-5; no definite D call. V was shortened by 0 bases and J by 7 bases, with 10 bases between the two germline ends. This CDR3 contains 13 residues. Germline CDR1 and CDR2: GTSNPN and SVGIG (reference sequence). The CDR3 here is CAWSVAVGQPQHF. The CDR3 nucleotides are TGTGCCTGGAGTGTGGCGGTAGGACAGCCCCAGCATTTT.

This sequence joins TRBV2 and TRBJ2-4; D uncertain. Trimming took off 0 bases at V and 15 bases at J, with 15 bases between the two ends. Germline V gene lookup returns CDR1 SNHLY and CDR2 FYNNEI. The CDR3 totals 13 residues. CDR3 sequence reads: CASSEAGTRPPYF. The CDR3, as DNA: TGTGCCAGCAGTGAAGCCGGAACCCGCCCCCCGTACTTC.

The rearrangement joins TRBV5-4 to TRBJ2-5, with TRBD2 identical over 9 bases. The CDR3 contains 16 residues. Trimming removed 0 bases from V and 5 bases from J; junction bases left unmatched: 8. Germline lookup yields CDR1 SGHNT and CDR2 YYREEE (reference sequence). Written as DNA, the CDR3 is TGTGCCAGCAGCTTGGCGGGTAGCGGGGGCGGCGAGACCCAGTACTTC. Protein sequence: CASSLAGSGGGETQYF.

V gene TRBV10-2 combines with J gene TRBJ2-5, with D perhaps assigned TRBD1 or TRBD2 (5 bases each). The CDR3 sequence is 13 residues long. Trimming cost V 0 bases and J 5 bases, with 7 bases left between them. Germline loops: CDR1 WSHSY, CDR2 SAAADI. The CDR3 nucleotides are TGCGCCAGCAGTGAGTCGGGACGGGAGACCCAGTACTTC. Translation: CASSESGRETQYF.

The genes are TRBV27 and TRBJ2-7; TRBD1 matches at 11 bases. The germline V gene encodes CDR1 MNHEY and CDR2 SMNVEV (reference sequence). The V gene end was trimmed by 4 bases and the J gene end by 9 bases; junction bases not matched to a gene: 14. CDR3 size: 16 residues. CDR3 nucleotide sequence: TGTGCCAGCAGTTCCCCCTTAAGGGACAGGGGGAAGTGGCAGTACTTC. Protein sequence: CASSSPLRDRGKWQYF.

The chain couples TRBV5-1 to TRBJ2-5; 7 bases match TRBD1. The V segment lost 4 bases and the J segment 3 bases; nucleotides outside the gene matches: 3. CDR1 is SGHRS and CDR2 is YFSETQ in the germline V gene. CDR3 length equals 13 residues. The chain's CDR3 is CASSPDREETQYF. CDR3 nucleotides: TGCGCCAGCAGCCCCGACAGGGAAGAGACCCAGTACTTC.

In its sample, this clone was seen once. The J gene is TRBJ2-3, the V gene TRBV7-6, with 11 bases matching TRBD1. Per germline, CDR1 SGHVS and CDR2 FNYEAQ. The CDR3 has 15 amino acids. Trimming cost V 3 bases and J 5 bases; bases outside gene matches: 4. CDR3 residues: CASSFGQGAEDTQYF. The CDR3 coding sequence is TGTGCCAGCAGCTTCGGACAGGGGGCAGAAGATACGCAGTATTTT.

This clone was observed a few times. The J gene is TRBJ2-5, the V gene TRBV19; 11 nucleotides align to TRBD2. The CDR3 runs 15 residues. V trimming: 5 bases; J trimming: 0 bases; junction bases outside the gene matches: 2. Per germline, CDR1 LNHDA and CDR2 SQIVND (reference sequence). The CDR3 DNA reads TGTGCCAGTAGTCGACTAGCGGGAAACCAAGAGACCCAGTACTTC. This translates into CASSRLAGNQETQYF.

The gene calls are TRBV7-2 and TRBJ2-5, with 7 bases matching TRBD1. J lost 4 bases, V lost 0 bases, and 8 bases had no gene match. This CDR3 comprises 16 residues. From germline, CDR1 is SGHTA and CDR2 FQGNSA. The chain's CDR3 is CASSLALLNRGETQYF. For the CDR3, the DNA is TGTGCCAGCAGCTTAGCGCTATTGAACAGGGGAGAGACCCAGTACTTC.

This clone was counted a few times. This chain joins TRBV7-2 and TRBJ2-7; no clear D gene. This CDR3 spans 12 amino acids. Trimming shortened V by 3 bases and J by 0 bases, and 3 bases separated the two germline ends. CDR1 and CDR2 (germline): SGHTA, FQGNSA. The CDR3 protein is CASSLTSYEQYF. As DNA, the CDR3 is TGTGCCAGCAGCTTGACCTCCTACGAGCAGTACTTC.

The chain has TRBV6-6 and TRBJ1-5; no clear D. CDR1 is MNHNY and CDR2 is SVGAGI in the germline V gene (reference sequence). The V end was cut by 3 bases, the J end by 7 bases, with 19 bases between. CDR3 length equals 16 residues. DNA of the CDR3: TGTGCCAGCAGTTATGGCTCCCCGGCAAGTGGACAGCCCCAGCATTTT. Its protein product is CASSYGSPASGQPQHF.

CDR3 coding DNA: TGTGCCACTACTAAGACAGGGTCCTACGAGCAGTACTTC. It is translated as CATTKTGSYEQYF. This sequence joins TRBV19 and TRBJ2-7; 7 bases are a match to TRBD1. CDR1 and CDR2 from the germline V gene are LNHDA and SQIVND (reference sequence). The CDR3 contains 13 residues. V trimming: 10 bases; J trimming: 1 base; junction bases outside the gene matches: 7.

Many counts were recorded for this clone. Other DNA sequences in the sample encode the same CDR3. J is TRBJ2-1 and V is TRBV4-3; no clear D. The V gene's germline CDR1 is LGHNA and CDR2 YSLEER. This CDR3 has 13 amino acids. Trimming removed 0 bases at V and 8 bases at J, with 8 bases between. The CDR3 DNA sequence: TGCGCCAGCAGCCAAGATCGATGGGATGAGCAGTTCTTC. It encodes CASSQDRWDEQFF.

This clone was counted between two and nine times. The J gene is TRBJ2-1, the V gene TRBV11-2; no firm D call. Germline-derived CDR1 and CDR2 are SGHAT and FQNNGV. Trimming left V 1 base short and J 5 bases short, with 6 bases between. The CDR3 has 13 residues. The CDR3: CASSLGPNNEQFF. The CDR3 DNA is TGTGCCAGCAGCTTAGGACCCAACAATGAGCAGTTCTTC.